This TCR beta chain is from a study of T cell repertoires in cytomegalovirus infection. Turning to the study itself: Selection of CMV epitopes for the study included recently identified HLA-C-restricted and well-studied HLA-B-restricted ones. Indications of both CMV infection and matching HLA type were provided by public TCR beta signatures. Study-wide points: Clonotype analysis showed dominance of the ex vivo response by HLA-C-restricted CMV-specific TCR beta clonotypes. Adding up the frequency of public TCR beta families identified people who carried CMV plus the relevant HLA.

On this clonotype: Its cognate antigen is unknown.

With V trimmed by 7 bases and J by 2 bases, 4 bases remained unmatched. Germline lookup yields CDR1 MNHNS and CDR2 SASEGT. This CDR3 contains 15 residues. TCRdb processed the reads anew with MiXCR; each CDR3 protein has one entry. Seen here are about 570,000 distinct CDR3 sequences, approximately 40% observed once, and the top ten hold 48%. The chain joins TRBV6-1 to TRBJ2-3; 12 nucleotides agree with TRBD2. The receptor's source is a human donor in good health (CMV status not recorded). Some clones in this sample may be carry-over from other donors' samples. Sequencing used cultured PBMCs, obtained from culture after CMV antigen stimulation. In nucleotides, the CDR3 is TGTGCCAGCAAACTAGCGGGAGGCTACACAGATACGCAGTATTTT. This sequence encodes CASKLAGGYTDTQYF.